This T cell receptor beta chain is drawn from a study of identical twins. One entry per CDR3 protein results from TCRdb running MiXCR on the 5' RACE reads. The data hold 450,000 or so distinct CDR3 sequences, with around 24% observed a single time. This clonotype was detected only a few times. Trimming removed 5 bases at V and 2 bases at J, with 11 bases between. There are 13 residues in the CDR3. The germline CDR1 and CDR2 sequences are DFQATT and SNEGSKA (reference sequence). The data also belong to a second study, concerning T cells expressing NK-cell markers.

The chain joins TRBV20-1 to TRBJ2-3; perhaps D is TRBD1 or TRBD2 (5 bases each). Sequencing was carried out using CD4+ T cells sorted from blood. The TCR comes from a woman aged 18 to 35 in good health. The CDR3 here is CSADGTATDTQYF. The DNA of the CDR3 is TGCAGTGCTGACGGGACCGCCACAGATACGCAGTATTTT.